These T cell receptor beta chains were read from a single sample in a study of brain T cells in children with intractable seizures. Clones were sequenced by immunoSEQ multiplex PCR, and TCRdb holds only the in-frame ones, with some missing. The sample has about 340,000 clones, roughly 92% seen once. The source material was peripheral blood, sampled more than 4 months after surgery. Receptor source: a boy less than two years old with tuberous sclerosis and intractable seizures. Both conserved end residues are part of each CDR3. A D gene is named only where the DNA matches it firmly. Clone size, where shown, is once, few, many, or a class for clones that have expanded.

clone size	V gene	J gene	D gene	CDR3 DNA	CDR3 protein
NA	TRBV5-1	TRBJ2-1	TRBD2	TGCGCCAGCAGCTTGGGGGGAGGGAACCATGAGCAGTTCTTC	CASSLGGGNHEQFF
NA	TRBV5-6	TRBJ1-2	NA	TGTGCCAGCAGCTCCGAGTTAGGGCCCCAATTGGGGGGCGGCTATGGCTACACCTTC	CASSSELGPQLGGGYGYTF
few	TRBV30	TRBJ1-6	NA	TGTGCCTGGAGTGAGCAGGGTTGGTCCTATAATTCACCCCTCCACTTT	CAWSEQGWSYNSPLHF
NA	TRBV11-1	TRBJ2-1	TRBD2	TGTGCCAGCGCAACGGGACTAGCGGGAGGGGATGAGCAGTTCTTC	CASATGLAGGDEQFF
NA	TRBV14	TRBJ2-7	TRBD2	TGTGCCAGCAGCCAAGTTAGCGGGACGAGCTACGAGCAGTACTTC	CASSQVSGTSYEQYF
NA	TRBV18	TRBJ2-3	TRBD2	TGTGCCAGCTCACTATTGCTAGCGGGAGGGACAGATACGCAGTATTTT	CASSLLLAGGTDTQYF
NA	TRBV12-5	TRBJ1-2	TRBD1	TGTGCTAGTGGCTCCACTGACAGGGGGCCCTATGGCTACACCTTC	CASGSTDRGPYGYTF
NA	TRBV6-5	TRBJ2-2	TRBD2	TGTGCCAGCAACACACTAGCGGGAGGACCCGGGGAGCTGTTTTTT	CASNTLAGGPGELFF
NA	TRBV7-8	TRBJ2-3	TRBD1	TGTGCCAGCAGCTTAATCGGACAGGGCGCAGATACGCAGTATTTT	CASSLIGQGADTQYF
NA	TRBV5-8	TRBJ2-7	TRBD2	TGTGCCAGCAGCCCGAGACTAGCGGGGTCCCCCTACGAGCAGTACTTC	CASSPRLAGSPYEQYF
NA	TRBV28	TRBJ2-3	NA	TGTGCCAGCAGTTTATGGGCGACCTCGGCGGGCACAGATACGCAGTATTTT	CASSLWATSAGTDTQYF
NA	TRBV30	TRBJ1-3	NA	TGTGCCTGGAGTGAACTAGACTCTGGAAACACCATATATTTT	CAWSELDSGNTIYF
once	TRBV9	TRBJ2-2	TRBD2	TGTGCCAGCAGCGCAAGCGGGAGCGCGAACACCGGGGAGCTGTTTTTT	CASSASGSANTGELFF
few	TRBV7-9	TRBJ2-2	TRBD1	TGTGCCAGCAGCCGGACAGGGGGCTCCGGGGAGCTGTTTTTT	CASSRTGGSGELFF
NA	TRBV18	TRBJ2-7	NA	TGTGCCAGCTCACTAGGGCGCAGCGAGCAGTACTTC	CASSLGRSEQYF
NA	TRBV6-5	TRBJ2-1	NA	TGTGCCAGCAGTCGTCCGCCGCCCGGTAAGCAGTTCTTC	CASSRPPPGKQFF
once	TRBV20-1	TRBJ1-1	NA	TGCAGTGCTCCGGTGAGTTCAGAAGCTTTCTTT	CSAPVSSEAFF
NA	TRBV5-1	TRBJ1-2	TRBD1	TGCGCCAGCGCGACAGGGGGCGATGATGGCTACACCTTC	CASATGGDDGYTF
NA	TRBV29-1	TRBJ2-1	TRBD2	TGCAGCGTCGTTTCCGGGACTAGCGACGACAATGAGCAGTTCTTC	CSVVSGTSDDNEQFF
NA	TRBV6-5	TRBJ1-6	NA	TGTGCCAGCAGTTACTCTTTTCCATCACCCCTCCACTTT	CASSYSFPSPLHF
few	TRBV7-9	TRBJ2-2	TRBD1	TGTGCCAGCAGCTTAGGACAGGGGGCGCTGGGTTGGAACACCGGGGAGCTGTTTTTT	CASSLGQGALGWNTGELFF
NA	TRBV24-1	TRBJ2-1	NA	TGTGCCACCAGTGATAGAAGAGGCCTGGCGGTATATGAGCAGTTCTTC	CATSDRRGLAVYEQFF
NA	TRBV2	TRBJ1-4	TRBD1	TGTGCCACCTTCTTGGGACAGACTAATGAAAAACTGTTTTTT	CATFLGQTNEKLFF
NA	TRBV6-5	TRBJ2-1	TRBD2	TGTGCCAGCAGTTACTCGAACCTAGCGGGGGGGGATGAGCAGTTCTTC	CASSYSNLAGGDEQFF
NA	TRBV7-3	TRBJ2-7	NA	TGTGCCAGCAGCTTAATCTGGACGGCAACCTCCTACGAGCAGTACTTC	CASSLIWTATSYEQYF
once	TRBV5-6	TRBJ1-1	NA	TGTGCCAGCAGCGCCAATTACGACAGTGAAGCTTTCTTT	CASSANYDSEAFF
NA	TRBV7-2	TRBJ2-2	TRBD2	TGTGCCAGCAGCTTAGCCCCCGGGACTAGCGGGAGACAGAACACCGGGGAGCTGTTTTTT	CASSLAPGTSGRQNTGELFF
NA	TRBV3-1/TRBV3-2	TRBJ1-6	NA	TGTGCCAGCAGCCTCGAGGGGTCACCCCTCCACTTT	CASSLEGSPLHF
NA	TRBV5-4	TRBJ2-3	TRBD2	TGTGCCAGCACTTACGGGGGGGCATCAGATACGCAGTATTTT	CASTYGGASDTQYF
NA	TRBV5-1	TRBJ2-2	NA	TGCGCCAGCAGCTTGCCCGGGGGTCAGGGGACCGGGGAGCTGTTTTTT	CASSLPGGQGTGELFF
once	TRBV10-2	TRBJ1-1	NA	TGCGCCAGCAGTGGGGGCGGCAGGGGACCCACTGAAGCTTTCTTT	CASSGGGRGPTEAFF
once	TRBV6-6	TRBJ2-3	TRBD2	TGTGCCAGCAGGTCTAGCGGTTGGAGCACAGATACGCAGTATTTT	CASRSSGWSTDTQYF
NA	TRBV19	TRBJ2-1	NA	TGTGCCAGTAGTATAAAGGCGAGCTCCTACAATGAGCAGTTCTTC	CASSIKASSYNEQFF
NA	TRBV12-5	TRBJ1-1	TRBD1	TGTGCTAGTGGTTTGGCCCGACGTGACAGGGTGGGCACCACTGAAGCTTTCTTT	CASGLARRDRVGTTEAFF
once	TRBV7-2	TRBJ2-4	NA	TGTGCCAGCAGCTTAGCAGGGAACATTCAGTACTTC	CASSLAGNIQYF
NA	TRBV25-1	TRBJ2-7	TRBD2	TGTGCCAGCAGTGAGCCGACTAGCGGATCGCTCGGGCAGTACTTC	CASSEPTSGSLGQYF
NA	TRBV19	TRBJ2-3	NA	TGTGCCAGTAGTATCAGGGCTACTAGCACAGATACGCAGTATTTT	CASSIRATSTDTQYF
NA	TRBV7-9	TRBJ2-3	NA	TGTGCCAGCAGCGCTGAAGATACGCAGTATTTT	CASSAEDTQYF
NA	TRBV12-5	TRBJ2-3	TRBD2	TGTGCTAGTGGACACCTGAGGGAGGGACCAGATACGCAGTATTTT	CASGHLREGPDTQYF
NA	TRBV7-6	TRBJ2-2	NA	TGTGCCAGCAGCTTACCGTACACCGGGGAGCTGTTTTTT	CASSLPYTGELFF
NA	TRBV30	TRBJ1-1	NA	TGTGCCTGGGAGGATCGGCTGGAGACTGAAGCTTTCTTT	CAWEDRLETEAFF
NA	TRBV19	TRBJ1-2	NA	TGTGCCAGTAGTACCAGTCCTAATGGCTACACCTTC	CASSTSPNGYTF
NA	TRBV5-1	TRBJ2-1	NA	TGCGCCAGCAGTCCGCTTGGGGAGTCCTACAATGAGCAGTTCTTC	CASSPLGESYNEQFF
NA	TRBV24-1	TRBJ1-4	NA	TGTGCCACCAGTGAGCAGGGAAATGAAAAACTGTTTTTT	CATSEQGNEKLFF
NA	TRBV2	TRBJ1-1	NA	TGTGCCAGCAGCCCGGGACCTGAGAACACTGAAGCTTTCTTT	CASSPGPENTEAFF
NA	TRBV9	TRBJ2-7	NA	TGTGCCAGCAGCGTAGGGCGGGGTCCCTACGAGCAGTACTTC	CASSVGRGPYEQYF